This T cell receptor (beta chain) emerged from a study of CD8 T cells in Susac syndrome. Germline V gene data show CDR1 as MNHEY and CDR2 as SMNVEV (reference sequence). The CDR3 runs to 15 residues. The trim removed 2 bases at V and 4 bases at J, leaving 6 bases unmatched. Random hexamers were used to reverse transcribe an amount of about 0.45 to 1 ug RNA. TCRdb used MiXCR to reprocess the immunoSEQ multiplex PCR reads, holding one entry per CDR3 protein. Of 110,000 to 150,000 distinct CDR3 sequences listed, over 85% are singletons. The V gene is TRBV27, the J gene TRBJ1-1; 8 nucleotides agree with TRBD1. This clonotype was obtained from a human donor in good health. Sequencing was performed on CD8+ T cells from PBMCs. CDR3 residues: CASSLVRGLVTEAFF. The CDR3 nucleotides are TGTGCCAGCAGTTTAGTCAGGGGGCTCGTCACTGAAGCTTTCTTT.